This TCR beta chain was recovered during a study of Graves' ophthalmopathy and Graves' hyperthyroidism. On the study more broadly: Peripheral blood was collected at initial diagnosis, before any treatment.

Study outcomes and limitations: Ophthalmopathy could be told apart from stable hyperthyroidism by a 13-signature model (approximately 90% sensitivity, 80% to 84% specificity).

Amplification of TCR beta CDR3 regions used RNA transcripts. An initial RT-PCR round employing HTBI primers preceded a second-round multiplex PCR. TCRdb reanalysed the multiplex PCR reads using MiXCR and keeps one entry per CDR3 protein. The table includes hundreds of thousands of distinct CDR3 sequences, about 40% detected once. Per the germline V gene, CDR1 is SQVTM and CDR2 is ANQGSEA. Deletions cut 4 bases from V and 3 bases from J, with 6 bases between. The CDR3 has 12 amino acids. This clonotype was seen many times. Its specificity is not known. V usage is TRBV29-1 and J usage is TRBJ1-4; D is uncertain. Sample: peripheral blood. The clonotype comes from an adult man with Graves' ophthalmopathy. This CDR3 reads CSVVESNEKLFF. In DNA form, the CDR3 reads TGCAGCGTTGTGGAGTCTAATGAAAAACTGTTTTTT.